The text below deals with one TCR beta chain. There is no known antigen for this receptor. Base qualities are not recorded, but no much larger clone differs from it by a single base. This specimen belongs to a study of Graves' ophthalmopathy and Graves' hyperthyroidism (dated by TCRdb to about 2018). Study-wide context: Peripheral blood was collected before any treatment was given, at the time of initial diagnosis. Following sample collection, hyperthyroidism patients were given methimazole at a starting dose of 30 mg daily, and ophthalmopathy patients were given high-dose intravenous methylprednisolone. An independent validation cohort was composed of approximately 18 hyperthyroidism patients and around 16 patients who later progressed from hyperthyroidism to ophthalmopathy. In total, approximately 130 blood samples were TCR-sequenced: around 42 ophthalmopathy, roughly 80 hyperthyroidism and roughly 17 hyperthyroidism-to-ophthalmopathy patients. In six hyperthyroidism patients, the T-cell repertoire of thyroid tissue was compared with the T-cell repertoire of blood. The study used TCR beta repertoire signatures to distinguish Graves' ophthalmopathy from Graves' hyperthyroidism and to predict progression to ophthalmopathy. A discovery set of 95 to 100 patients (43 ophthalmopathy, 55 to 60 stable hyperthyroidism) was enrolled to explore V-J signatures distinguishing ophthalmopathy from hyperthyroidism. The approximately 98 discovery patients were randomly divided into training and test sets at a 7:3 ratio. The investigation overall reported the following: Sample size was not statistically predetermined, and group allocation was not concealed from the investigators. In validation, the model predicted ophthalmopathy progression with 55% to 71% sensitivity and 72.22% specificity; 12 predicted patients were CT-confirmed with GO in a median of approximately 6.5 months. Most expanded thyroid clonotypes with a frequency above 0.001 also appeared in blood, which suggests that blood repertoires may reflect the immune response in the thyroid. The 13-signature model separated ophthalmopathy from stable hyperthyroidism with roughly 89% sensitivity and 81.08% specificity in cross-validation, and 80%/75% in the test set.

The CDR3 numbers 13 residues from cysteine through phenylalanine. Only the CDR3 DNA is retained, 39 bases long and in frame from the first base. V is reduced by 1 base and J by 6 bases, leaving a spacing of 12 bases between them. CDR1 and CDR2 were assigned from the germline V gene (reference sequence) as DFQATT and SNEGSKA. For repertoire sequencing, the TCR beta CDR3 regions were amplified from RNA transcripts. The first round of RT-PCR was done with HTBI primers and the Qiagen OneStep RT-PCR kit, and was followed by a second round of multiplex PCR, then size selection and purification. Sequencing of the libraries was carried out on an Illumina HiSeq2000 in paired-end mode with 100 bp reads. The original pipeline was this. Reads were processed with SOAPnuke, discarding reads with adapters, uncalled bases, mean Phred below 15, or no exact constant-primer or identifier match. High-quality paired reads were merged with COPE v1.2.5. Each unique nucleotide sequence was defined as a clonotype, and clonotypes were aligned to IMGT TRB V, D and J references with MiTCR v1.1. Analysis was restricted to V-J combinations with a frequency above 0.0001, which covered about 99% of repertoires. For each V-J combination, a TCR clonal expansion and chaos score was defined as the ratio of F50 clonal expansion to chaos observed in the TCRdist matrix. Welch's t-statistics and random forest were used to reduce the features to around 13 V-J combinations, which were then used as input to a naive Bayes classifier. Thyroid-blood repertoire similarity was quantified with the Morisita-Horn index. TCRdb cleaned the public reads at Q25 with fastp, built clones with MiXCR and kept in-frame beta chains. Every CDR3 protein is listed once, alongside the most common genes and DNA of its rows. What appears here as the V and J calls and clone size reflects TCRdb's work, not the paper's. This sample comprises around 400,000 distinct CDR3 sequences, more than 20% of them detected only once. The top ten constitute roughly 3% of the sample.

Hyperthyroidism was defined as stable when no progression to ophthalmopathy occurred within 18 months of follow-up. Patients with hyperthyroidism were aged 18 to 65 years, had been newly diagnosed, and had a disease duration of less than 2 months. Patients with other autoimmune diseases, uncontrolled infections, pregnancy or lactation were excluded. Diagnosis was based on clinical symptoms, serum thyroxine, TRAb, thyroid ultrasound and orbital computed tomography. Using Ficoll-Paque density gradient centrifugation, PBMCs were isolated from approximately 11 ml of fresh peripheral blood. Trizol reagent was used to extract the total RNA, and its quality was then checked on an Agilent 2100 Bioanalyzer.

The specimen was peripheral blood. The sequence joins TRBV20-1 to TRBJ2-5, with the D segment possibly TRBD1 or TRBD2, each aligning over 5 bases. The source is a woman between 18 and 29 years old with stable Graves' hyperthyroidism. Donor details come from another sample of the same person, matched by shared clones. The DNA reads TGCAGTGCTAGAGCTGGGGGTGTGAAGACCCAGTACTTC. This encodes CSARAGGVKTQYF.